Listed below are T cell receptor beta chains from one sample, sequenced in a study of shared clonotypes between healthy human individuals. Assay: immunoSEQ multiplex PCR; the TCRdb copy retains only in-frame clones and omits some. The sample records approximately 740,000 clones, 74% being singletons. The sample comprised memory CD4+ T cells sorted from blood. These receptors were collected from a woman younger than 45 in good health. The CDR3 runs from the conserved cysteine through the conserved F or W. A D gene is named only where the DNA matches it firmly. For some rows the clone size is stated as once, few or many, or as a class when expanded; others skip it.

d_gene	v_gene	len	abundance	j_gene	CDR3aa	CDR3nt
TRBD1	TRBV6-1	14	few	TRBJ1-5	CASRTGESNQPQHF	TGTGCCAGCAGGACAGGGGAGAGCAATCAGCCCCAGCATTTT
.	TRBV5-1	15	.	TRBJ2-3	CASSFHGGSTDTQYF	TGCGCCAGCAGCTTTCACGGGGGTAGCACAGATACGCAGTATTTT
.	TRBV19	13	few	TRBJ2-7	CASSAHGPYEQYF	TGTGCCAGTAGTGCCCATGGACCCTACGAGCAGTACTTC
.	TRBV5-1	15	few	TRBJ2-2	CASSPGTESTGELFF	TGCGCCAGCAGCCCGGGGACGGAGAGCACCGGGGAGCTGTTTTTT
.	TRBV14	13	.	TRBJ2-2	CASSQDRPGELFF	TGTGCCAGCAGCCAAGATCGGCCCGGGGAGCTGTTTTTT
TRBD1	TRBV5-1	17	.	TRBJ1-3	CASSLEGTVLSGNTIYF	TGCGCCAGCAGCTTGGAGGGGACAGTACTCTCTGGAAACACCATATATTTT
TRBD2	TRBV9	13	few	TRBJ2-1	CASSVSGSNEQFF	TGTGCCAGCAGCGTTAGCGGGAGCAATGAGCAGTTCTTC
TRBD1	TRBV18	14	.	TRBJ2-7	CASSPAGQDFWRYF	TGTGCCAGCTCACCAGCGGGACAGGACTTCTGGCGGTACTTC
.	TRBV5-1	15	.	TRBJ2-2	CASSLAQGYTGELFF	TGCGCCAGCAGCTTGGCTCAGGGGTACACCGGGGAGCTGTTTTTT
.	TRBV27	15	.	TRBJ1-5	CASSTAQGFNQPQHF	TGTGCCAGCAGTACGGCCCAAGGGTTCAATCAGCCCCAGCATTTT
TRBD2	TRBV5-4	16	.	TRBJ2-2	CASSFYSGRAPGELFF	TGTGCCAGCAGCTTTTATAGCGGGAGGGCCCCCGGGGAGCTGTTTTTT
.	TRBV30	15	.	TRBJ1-1	CAWSPIRGMNTEAFF	TGTGCCTGGAGTCCCATACGGGGGATGAACACTGAAGCTTTCTTT
.	TRBV5-8	12	.	TRBJ1-2	CASSLTEYGYTF	TGTGCCAGCAGCTTGACAGAGTATGGCTACACCTTC
.	TRBV6-5	10	.	TRBJ2-5	CASRGYFSYF	TGTGCCAGCAGGGGGTACTTCTCGTACTTC
.	TRBV10-3	13	.	TRBJ1-1	CATRWTFEGEAFF	TGTGCCACCCGTTGGACGTTCGAGGGGGAAGCTTTCTTT
TRBD1	TRBV28	17	few	TRBJ1-5	CASSSSLPYRGGQPQHF	TGTGCCAGCAGCTCAAGTTTACCGTACAGGGGTGGCCAGCCCCAGCATTTT
TRBD2	TRBV4-2	19	once	TRBJ2-3	CASSQDGTSGSLGTDTQYF	TGTGCCAGCAGCCAAGACGGGACTAGCGGGAGTTTAGGAACAGATACGCAGTATTTT
TRBD1	TRBV10-3	13	.	TRBJ2-7	CAIGGQDLYEQYF	TGTGCCATCGGGGGACAGGACCTCTACGAGCAGTACTTC
TRBD1	TRBV9	14	.	TRBJ1-5	CASSPGQGRQPQHF	TGTGCCAGCAGCCCGGGACAGGGAAGACAGCCCCAGCATTTT
.	TRBV18	13	.	TRBJ2-3	CASSPPGADTQYF	TGTGCCAGCTCCCCACCGGGGGCAGATACGCAGTATTTT
TRBD2	TRBV28	14	.	TRBJ2-7	CASSPSGKYYEQYF	TGTGCCAGCAGTCCCAGCGGGAAGTATTACGAGCAGTACTTC
.	TRBV7-2	16	.	TRBJ2-3	CASSRSRDGGTDTQYF	TGTGCCAGCAGCCGATCCCGGGACGGAGGCACAGATACGCAGTATTTT
.	TRBV27	17	.	TRBJ2-7	CASSPARLGGATYEQYF	TGTGCCAGCAGTCCGGCAAGGCTGGGCGGCGCGACCTACGAGCAGTACTTC
TRBD2	TRBV19	15	once	TRBJ2-3	CASNIPGLAGDTQYF	TGTGCCAGTAATATCCCGGGACTAGCGGGCGATACGCAGTATTTT
TRBD2	TRBV2	16	.	TRBJ2-7	CASSEAPSGGSYEQYF	TGTGCCAGCAGTGAAGCACCTAGCGGGGGGTCCTACGAGCAGTACTTC
TRBD2	TRBV5-1	17	.	TRBJ2-7	CASSLATTSGGGYEQYF	TGCGCCAGCAGCTTGGCCACGACTAGCGGGGGTGGGTACGAGCAGTACTTC
.	TRBV9	13	.	TRBJ2-4	CASSVGETNIQYF	TGTGCCAGCAGCGTAGGTGAGACTAACATTCAGTACTTC
TRBD1	TRBV5-1	14	.	TRBJ2-7	CASSSTGGGYEQYF	TGCGCCAGCAGCTCGACAGGGGGCGGTTATGAGCAGTACTTC
.	TRBV2	13	.	TRBJ1-6	CASKDSVGSPLHF	TGTGCCAGCAAGGACAGTGTTGGTTCACCCCTCCACTTT
.	TRBV25-1	13	.	TRBJ2-7	CATLSGYTYEQYF	TGTGCCACCCTAAGTGGATATACCTACGAGCAGTACTTC
.	TRBV19	15	.	TRBJ2-4	CASSIRELAKNIQYF	TGTGCCAGTAGTATCCGGGAGCTAGCCAAAAACATTCAGTACTTC
.	TRBV18	13	.	TRBJ1-5	CASSPYNNQPQHF	TGTGCCAGCTCACCATACAACAATCAGCCCCAGCATTTT
.	TRBV5-1	17	.	TRBJ1-1	CASSFGGVRNLNTEAFF	TGCGCCAGCAGCTTTGGAGGGGTCAGAAACCTAAACACTGAAGCTTTCTTT
TRBD2	TRBV6-6	14	.	TRBJ2-7	CASSYGTSDNEQYF	TGTGCCAGCAGTTACGGGACTAGCGACAACGAGCAGTACTTC
.	TRBV7-2	17	once	TRBJ2-3	CASSRLALETSTDTQYF	TGTGCCAGCAGCCGATTAGCCTTAGAGACTAGCACAGATACGCAGTATTTT
TRBD2	TRBV28	15	.	TRBJ2-5	CASSPGGRLQETQYF	TGTGCCAGCAGCCCAGGCGGGAGGCTCCAAGAGACCCAGTACTTC
.	TRBV5-1	16	.	TRBJ2-2	CASSLVVGFSAGELFF	TGCGCCAGCAGCTTGGTGGTTGGATTCTCGGCCGGGGAGCTGTTTTTT
TRBD2	TRBV9	15	.	TRBJ2-3	CASSRTSGGEDTQYF	TGTGCCAGCAGCAGGACTAGCGGGGGGGAAGATACGCAGTATTTT
.	TRBV21-1	15	once	TRBJ2-1	CASKYGTSGYNEQFF	TGTGCCAGCAAATATGGGACTAGCGGCTACAATGAGCAGTTCTTC
TRBD2	TRBV27	14	.	TRBJ2-7	CASSRSSGNYEQYF	TGTGCCAGCAGTCGCTCTAGCGGGAACTACGAGCAGTACTTT
.	TRBV11-2	14	.	TRBJ1-4	CASSLAGASEKLFF	TGTGCCAGCAGCTTAGCTGGGGCGAGCGAAAAACTGTTTTTT
.	TRBV7-9	14	.	TRBJ2-7	CASSLAGGRLEQYF	TGTGCCAGCAGCTTGGCAGGTGGTCGTCTCGAGCAGTACTTC
.	TRBV14	14	.	TRBJ2-2	CASRPGFNTGELFF	TGTGCCAGCAGACCGGGCTTTAACACCGGGGAGCTGTTTTTT
.	TRBV15	13	once	TRBJ1-2	CATSTSLNYGYTF	TGTGCCACCAGCACCAGTTTAAACTATGGCTACACCTTC
.	TRBV6-1	12	many	TRBJ1-1	CASSERDSEAFF	TGTGCCAGCAGTGAGAGGGATTCTGAAGCTTTCTTT
.	TRBV28	14	.	TRBJ1-1	CASSLGWQNTEAFF	TGTGCCAGCAGCTTAGGGTGGCAGAACACTGAAGCTTTCTTT
TRBD1	TRBV4-1	16	.	TRBJ2-5	CASSQPGQGRRETQYF	TGCGCCAGCAGCCAACCCGGACAGGGGAGGAGAGAGACCCAGTACTTC
.	TRBV7-8	16	.	TRBJ1-5	CASSLSGWGASQPQHF	TGTGCCAGCAGCTTATCGGGGTGGGGGGCGAGTCAGCCCCAGCATTTT
.	TRBV27	12	.	TRBJ2-3	CASLGATATQYF	TGTGCCAGCCTAGGGGCAACGGCTACGCAGTATTTT
.	TRBV6-6	15	few	TRBJ2-1	CASSPPSLELNEQFF	TGTGCCAGCAGCCCTCCTTCACTTGAACTTAATGAGCAGTTCTTC